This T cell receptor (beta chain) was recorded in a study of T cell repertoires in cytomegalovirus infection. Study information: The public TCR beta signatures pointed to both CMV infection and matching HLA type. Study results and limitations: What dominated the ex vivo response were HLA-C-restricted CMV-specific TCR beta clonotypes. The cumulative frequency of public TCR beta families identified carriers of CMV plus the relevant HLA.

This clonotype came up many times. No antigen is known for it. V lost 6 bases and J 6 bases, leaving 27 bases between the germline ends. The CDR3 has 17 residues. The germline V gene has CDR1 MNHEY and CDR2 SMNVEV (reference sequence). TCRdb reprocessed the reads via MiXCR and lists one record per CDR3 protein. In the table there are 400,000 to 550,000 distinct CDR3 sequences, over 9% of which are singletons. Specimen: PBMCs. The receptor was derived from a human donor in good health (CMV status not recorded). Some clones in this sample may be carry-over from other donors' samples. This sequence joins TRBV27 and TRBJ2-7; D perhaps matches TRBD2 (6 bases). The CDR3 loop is CASSPTLGVADPSEQYF. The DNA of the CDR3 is TGTGCCAGCAGCCCTACCTTGGGGGTAGCGGATCCCTCCGAGCAGTACTTC.